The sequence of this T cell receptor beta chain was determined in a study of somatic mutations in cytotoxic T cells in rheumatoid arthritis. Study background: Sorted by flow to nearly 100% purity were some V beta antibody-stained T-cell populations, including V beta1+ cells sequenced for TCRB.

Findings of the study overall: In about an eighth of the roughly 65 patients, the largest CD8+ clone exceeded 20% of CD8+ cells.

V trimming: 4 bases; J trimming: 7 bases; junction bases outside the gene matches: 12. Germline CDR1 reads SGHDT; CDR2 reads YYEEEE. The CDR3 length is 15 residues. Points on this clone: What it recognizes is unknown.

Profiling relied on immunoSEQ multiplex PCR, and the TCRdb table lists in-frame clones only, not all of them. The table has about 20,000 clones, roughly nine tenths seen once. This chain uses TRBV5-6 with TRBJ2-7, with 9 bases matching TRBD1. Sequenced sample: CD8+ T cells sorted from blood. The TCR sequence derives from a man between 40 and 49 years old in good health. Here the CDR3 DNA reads TGTGCCAGCAGCGCCCCGGGACAGGGTGGTTTGGAGCAGTACTTC. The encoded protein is CASSAPGQGGLEQYF.